This paragraph covers one T cell receptor beta chain sequence. CDR1 and CDR2 (germline): SGHVS, FQNEAQ. The CDR3 extends over 15 amino acids. V lost 3 bases and J lost 5, with 17 bases in between. The data belong to a study of cytomegalovirus exposure and HLA in healthy donors. Both 60 Vbeta primers and 13 Jbeta primers went into the PCR. Using immunoSEQ multiplex PCR, the repertoire was profiled, and TCRdb retains in-frame clones only, with some absent. The sample holds about 200,000 clones; over 70% are singletons and the top ten take over 1%. This receptor was identified in a man aged 25-45 years in good health and CMV-seronegative. Specimen: PBMCs. The rearrangement links TRBV7-8 to TRBJ2-7; weak D call: TRBD2 (5 bases). The CDR3 sequence: CASSLSGLRGDEQYF. The CDR3 coding sequence is TGTGCCAGCAGCTTGTCCGGACTCCGTGGGGACGAGCAGTACTTC.